What follows describes a single T cell receptor (beta chain). This sample is drawn from a study of blood T cell repertoires in COVID-19. Study-level background: Donors in the United States, Italy and Spain gave samples during acute or convalescent COVID-19. T cells, B-cell-depleted T cells, or PBMCs supplied cDNA or gDNA.

Study processing details: Amplification of reference gene primers was used by the study to estimate nucleated cell counts. Assay used: immunoSEQ multiplex PCR; TCRdb lists only in-frame clones, some missing. The V and J calls and clone size were taken over from that table, and D and trimming were inferred from the DNA. The table records roughly 670,000 clones, 75% to 90% of them present only once. Sequencing input: peripheral blood. The sequence was obtained from a woman between 18 and 30 years old with acute or convalescent COVID-19.

CDR3 nucleotide sequence: TGTGCCAGCAGCGTGACCCGGGACTCAACTGGAAACACCATATATTTT. It codes for CASSVTRDSTGNTIYF. V usage is TRBV5-5 and J usage is TRBJ1-3; weak D call: TRBD1 (5 bases). Germline V CDR1 and CDR2: SGHKS, YYEKEE (reference sequence). The CDR3 loop spans 16 amino acids. Trimming took 4 bases from V and 2 from J, leaving 16 bases between them.